This T cell receptor (beta chain) was retrieved from a study of CD4 T cells in relation to SARS-CoV-2 and coronaviruses (dated by TCRdb to about 2021). With regard to the full study: In the ViraFEST assay, PBMCs were cultured with antigen for approximately eleven days, after which TCR beta CDR3s were sequenced to identify clonal expansions specific to the antigen. At the level of individual TCR clonotypes, the study evaluated whether memory CD4+ T cells crossreact between the spike proteins of SARS-CoV-2 and those of common cold coronaviruses. A different TCR-beta assay, based on Illumina, was used to sequence expansion assays from other donors in the study. Samples from a few pre-COVID donors and the naive versus memory experiments were sequenced with the Adaptive Biotechnologies TCR-sequencing kit; other data were Illumina-based. Shared crossreactive spike epitopes were mapped to their HLA restriction using patient-derived lymphoblastoid cell lines. The negative reference condition was either a culture with an HIV-1 Nef peptide pool or a culture with no peptide. The research as a whole found: Memory CD4+ clonotypes crossrecognizing SARS-CoV-2 and at least one common cold coronavirus spike were found in around 65% of donors. No donor contributed both pre-pandemic and post-infection samples, which limited tracing the source of pre-existing responses. Small numbers of patients and of tested TCRs limited the study. Crossreactivity analysis was centred on spike protein, so crossreactivity against other viral proteins was not assessed. Crossreactive clones showed significantly weaker SARS-CoV-2-driven expansion than monoreactive clones, consistent with antigenic imprinting.

A note on this clone: This clone's antigen is unknown. There are no base qualities to consult, and no much larger clone falls within one base.

CD4+ T cells from unexposed donors were collected before the COVID-19 pandemic (2011-2018). After around 11 days of culture, CD4+ T cells were isolated with the EasySep CD4+ T cell isolation kit. As cell numbers permitted, CD4+ T cells from unexposed donors were tested for reactivity to SARS-CoV-2 S and N and to four common cold coronavirus spike pools. About 2 million PBMCs per well were cultured in IMDM with roughly 5% human AB serum and around 10 IU/ml IL-2. Half of the culture medium was replaced with fresh IL-2-containing medium on days 3 and 7. Triplicate replicate wells were generally used for each peptide culture condition. Leukapheresis product for the unexposed donors was purchased commercially. Ficoll-Paque PLUS gradient centrifugation was used to isolate PBMCs from either whole blood or leukapheresis product. PBMCs were either cryopreserved at -140°C or used fresh in the expansion assay. The QIAamp Micro DNA Kit was used to extract genomic DNA from the CD4+ T cells.

The library was made by the immunoSEQ multiplex PCR assay. On the authors' methods: During preprocessing, nonproductive sequences were removed, as were CDR3s that did not start with C, did not end with F or W, or were shorter than 7 amino acids. The MANAFEST web app was used to call antigen-specific clonotypes on the basis of expansion compared with the reference and with other culture wells. A clone was considered positive if significant expansion relative to the reference culture was observed in 2 of 3 replicate wells at an FDR below 0.05. For a clone to be considered positive, significant expansion relative to all other tandem wells and an odds ratio above 5 were also required. CDR3 homology was quantified as pairwise Levenshtein distance, calculated with the stringdist R package after three terminal residues were trimmed from each end. The table was pulled from immuneACCESS by TCRdb, which kept in-frame rearrangements only. Such tables lose some clones; where checked, under half of the loss comes from unresolved V genes, and the rest has no known cause. V and J calls and clone size are as listed in that table; D and trimming were resolved from the DNA. This sample comprises about 23,000 clones, 65% to 70% of them detected only once. The biggest ten clones account for under 20% of the sample.

Sample: CD4+ T cells from PBMCs, cultured in vitro. This TCR came from a human donor in good health.

The DNA reads TGTGCCAGCAGCTCCGGGGACAGGGCCAAAAACATTCAGTACTTC. It translates as CASSSGDRAKNIQYF. The chain is encoded by TRBV9 joined to TRBJ2-4; the junction holds 8 bases that match TRBD1. The germline V gene supplies CDR1 SGDLS and CDR2 YYNGEE. Trimming takes 4 bases off V and 1 base off J; junction bases not matched to a gene: 4. The CDR3 covers 15 residues, taking in both the cysteine and the phenylalanine. Only the CDR3 part of the read is kept: 45 bases, read in frame from the first base.